Listed below are T cell receptor beta chains from one sample, sequenced in a study of OX40 agonist ivuxolimab in advanced cancers. Assay used: immunoSEQ multiplex PCR; TCRdb lists only in-frame clones, some missing. This sample has roughly 80,000 clones, with around four fifths found just once. The sample consisted of CD4+ or CD8+ T cells sorted from blood, taken in a trial of the OX40 agonist ivuxolimab. The receptors stem from an adult with an advanced solid tumor such as melanoma, head and neck, liver or kidney cancer. Both conserved end residues are part of each CDR3. Fields, in order: clone size, V gene, J gene, CDR3 length, D gene, CDR3 protein, CDR3 DNA. D genes are given only for firm matches. Clone size is stated in some rows and not others, as once, few, many or a class when expanded.

.	TRBV6-6	TRBJ2-5	15	.	CASSYVGRGQETQYF	TGTGCCAGCAGTTACGTGGGACGAGGCCAAGAGACCCAGTACTTC
.	TRBV29-1	TRBJ2-4	15	.	CSAGEGGRAKNIQYF	TGCAGCGCAGGGGAGGGGGGGAGAGCCAAAAACATTCAGTACTTC
.	TRBV5-4	TRBJ2-2	16	.	CASSLTAGQNTGELFF	TGTGCCAGCAGCTTGACGGCGGGGCAGAACACCGGGGAGCTGTTTTTT
once	TRBV5-4	TRBJ2-2	15	.	CASSSLQGMAGELFF	TGTGCCAGCAGCAGCCTACAGGGAATGGCCGGGGAGCTGTTTTTT
.	TRBV29-1	TRBJ2-7	13	.	CSVESVRADEQYF	TGCAGCGTTGAATCGGTCAGGGCGGACGAGCAGTACTTC
once	TRBV4-3	TRBJ2-7	12	.	CASSQEKYEQYF	TGCGCCAGCAGCCAAGAAAAGTACGAGCAGTACTTC
.	TRBV11-2	TRBJ2-7	18	TRBD1	CASSPINRDRRSTYEQYF	TGTGCCAGCAGCCCTATAAACCGGGACAGGAGGAGTACCTACGAGCAGTACTTC
.	TRBV7-2	TRBJ1-5	13	.	CASSLGTYQPQHF	TGTGCCAGCAGCCTTGGGACCTATCAGCCCCAGCATTTT
.	TRBV6-4	TRBJ2-3	14	TRBD2	CASSDERGPDTQYF	TGTGCCAGCAGTGACGAGCGGGGGCCAGATACGCAGTATTTT
.	TRBV5-6	TRBJ1-2	14	TRBD1	CASSLGDRVYGYTF	TGTGCCAGCAGCTTGGGGGACAGGGTCTATGGCTACACCTTC
.	TRBV6-1	TRBJ1-2	13	.	CASSSSGGYGYTF	TGTGCCAGCAGTTCCTCGGGGGGCTATGGCTACACCTTC
.	TRBV2	TRBJ1-2	13	.	CASSVVPNYGYTF	TGTGCCAGCAGTGTTGTGCCTAACTATGGCTACACCTTC
once	TRBV27	TRBJ1-2	15	.	CASSSRGRSNYGYTF	TGTGCCAGCAGCTCCCGGGGCAGAAGTAACTATGGCTACACCTTC
once	TRBV5-1	TRBJ2-5	14	.	CASSLLARQETQYF	TGCGCCAGCAGCTTACTGGCCCGTCAAGAGACCCAGTACTTC
.	TRBV5-6	TRBJ2-3	15	TRBD2	CASSPLAGSTDTQYF	TGTGCCAGCAGCCCACTAGCGGGTAGCACAGATACGCAGTATTTT
.	TRBV30	TRBJ1-6	15	TRBD1	CAWDRGTVINSPLHF	TGTGCCTGGGACAGGGGCACTGTGATTAATTCACCCCTCCACTTT
.	TRBV9	TRBJ1-2	14	.	CASSVVPGYHGYTF	TGTGCCAGCAGCGTAGTTCCGGGCTACCATGGCTACACCTTC
few	TRBV28	TRBJ1-5	16	.	CASSSWSGQTNQPQHF	TGTGCCAGCAGCTCTTGGTCGGGACAAACTAATCAGCCCCAGCATTTT
few	TRBV5-5	TRBJ2-3	14	.	CASSLWQNTDTQYF	TGTGCCAGCAGCTTGTGGCAGAACACAGATACGCAGTATTTT
.	TRBV6-5	TRBJ2-1	15	.	CASSYILVPYNEQFF	TGTGCCAGCAGTTACATCCTAGTTCCCTACAATGAGCAGTTCTTC
.	TRBV4-2	TRBJ2-6	15	.	CASSQDWGSSSVPTF	TGTGCCAGCAGCCAAGATTGGGGCTCCTCCAGCGTGCCGACTTTC
.	TRBV28	TRBJ1-2	15	.	CASSLPGWGGSGYTF	TGTGCCAGCAGTTTACCCGGTTGGGGGGGATCCGGCTACACCTTC
.	TRBV5-1	TRBJ1-5	14	.	CASSLEGRNQPQHF	TGCGCCAGCAGCTTGGAAGGACGCAATCAGCCCCAGCATTTT
.	TRBV5-1	TRBJ2-5	14	TRBD2	CASSISGYQETQYF	TGCGCCAGCAGCATTAGCGGGTACCAAGAGACCCAGTACTTC
.	TRBV18	TRBJ1-4	14	.	CASSLDRFNEKLFF	TGTGCCAGCTCACTAGACAGATTTAATGAAAAACTGTTTTTT
.	TRBV7-2	TRBJ2-5	15	.	CASSLGTGPGETQYF	TGTGCCAGCAGCTTAGGAACCGGGCCCGGAGAGACCCAGTACTTC
.	TRBV5-6	TRBJ2-3	13	TRBD2	CASTFGGADTQYF	TGTGCCAGCACCTTTGGGGGGGCAGATACGCAGTATTTT
.	TRBV6-5	TRBJ2-3	12	.	CASSGGTDTQYF	TGTGCCAGTTCAGGGGGCACAGATACGCAGTATTTT
few	TRBV6-5	TRBJ1-2	14	TRBD1	CASRTGQGNYGYTF	TGTGCCAGCAGGACGGGACAGGGGAACTATGGCTACACCTTC
.	TRBV4-3	TRBJ2-3	16	TRBD2	CASSPLSGGASDTQYF	TGCGCCAGCAGCCCCCTCAGCGGGGGGGCATCAGATACGCAGTATTTT
.	TRBV19	TRBJ2-3	14	.	CATLDQGYTDTQYF	TGTGCCACACTCGATCAGGGTTACACAGATACGCAGTATTTT
.	TRBV2	TRBJ2-3	15	.	CASSAGGVGTDTQYF	TGTGCCAGCAGTGCCGGGGGTGTGGGCACAGATACGCAGTATTTT
.	TRBV2	TRBJ1-1	13	.	CASSELGGTEAFF	TGTGCCAGCAGTGAACTCGGGGGTACTGAAGCTTTCTTT
.	TRBV6-1	TRBJ2-1	14	TRBD1	CASGRDRVDNEQFF	TGTGCCAGCGGCCGGGACAGGGTGGACAATGAGCAGTTCTTC
.	TRBV28	TRBJ1-2	14	.	CASHNTFLNYGYTF	TGTGCCAGCCACAACACCTTTCTGAACTATGGCTACACCTTC